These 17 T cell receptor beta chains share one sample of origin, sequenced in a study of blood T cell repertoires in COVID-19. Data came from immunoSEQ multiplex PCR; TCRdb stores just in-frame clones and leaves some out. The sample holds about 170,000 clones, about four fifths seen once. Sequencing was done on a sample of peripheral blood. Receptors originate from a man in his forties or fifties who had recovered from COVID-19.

CDR3 amino acids: CASSQEWRGLTDTQYF. The CDR3 nucleotides read TGTGCCAGCAGCCAAGAGTGGAGGGGACTCACAGATACGCAGTATTTT. The chain joins TRBV3-1 (or the pseudogene TRBV3-2) to TRBJ2-3; D is possibly TRBD2 (6 bases). The length of the CDR3 is 16 residues. CDR1 and CDR2 from the germline V gene are LGHDT and YNNKEL (reference sequence). V lost 0 bases and J 2 bases, leaving 12 bases between the germline ends.

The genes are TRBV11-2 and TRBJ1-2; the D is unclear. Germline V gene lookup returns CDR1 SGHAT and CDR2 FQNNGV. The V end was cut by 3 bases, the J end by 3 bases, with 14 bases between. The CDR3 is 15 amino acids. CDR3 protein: CASSFTPTDYYGYTF. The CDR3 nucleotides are TGTGCCAGCAGCTTTACGCCAACTGATTACTATGGCTACACCTTC.

The CDR3 region has the DNA TGTGCCAGCAGCCAGGGCAGGGATTATACCTACGAGCAGTACTTC. Translated: CASSQGRDYTYEQYF. The V and J genes are TRBV14 and TRBJ2-7; weak D call: TRBD1 (5 bases). Trimming stripped 3 bases from V and 2 bases from J, with 14 bases between. This CDR3 has 15 residues. Looked up from germline, CDR1 is SGHDN and CDR2 is FVKESK. Looking up the rest from reference TRBV14 and TRBJ2-7 gives the full variable domain: EAGVTQFPSHSVIEKGQTVTLRCDPISGHDNLYWYRRVMGKEIKFLLHFVKESKQDESGMPNNRFLAERTGGTYSTLKVQPAELEDSGVYFCASSQGRDYTYEQYFGPGTRLTVT.

The CDR3 sequence: CASSVGRGSGEQFF. The CDR3 bases are TGTGCCAGCAGCGTAGGACGCGGGAGCGGTGAGCAGTTCTTC. This chain links TRBV9 with TRBJ2-1; 7 nucleotides agree with TRBD2. J lost 9 bases, V lost 0 bases, and 6 bases had no gene match. This CDR3 has 14 residues. Germline CDR1 reads SGDLS; CDR2 reads YYNGEE.

The DNA of the CDR3 is TGTGCCAGCACCCCCCCGGGCACCGGGGAGCTGTTTTTT. The encoded protein is CASTPPGTGELFF. This rearrangement joins TRBV5-4 to TRBJ2-2; no definite D call. Trimming took off 6 bases at V and 4 bases at J, with 10 bases between the two ends. The CDR3 length is 13 residues. CDR1 is SGHNT, CDR2 YYREEE, per germline (reference sequence).

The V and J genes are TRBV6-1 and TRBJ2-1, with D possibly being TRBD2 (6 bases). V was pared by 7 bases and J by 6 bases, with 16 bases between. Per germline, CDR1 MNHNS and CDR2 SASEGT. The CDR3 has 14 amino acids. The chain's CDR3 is CASTDGGRGNEQFF. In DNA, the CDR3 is TGTGCCAGCACCGACGGGGGTCGGGGCAATGAGCAGTTCTTC.

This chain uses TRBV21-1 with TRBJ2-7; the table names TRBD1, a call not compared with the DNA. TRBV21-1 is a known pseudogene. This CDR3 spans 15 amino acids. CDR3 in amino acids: CASSKADRVPYEQYF. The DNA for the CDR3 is TGTGCCAGCAGCAAAGCTGACAGGGTCCCCTACGAGCAGTACTTC.

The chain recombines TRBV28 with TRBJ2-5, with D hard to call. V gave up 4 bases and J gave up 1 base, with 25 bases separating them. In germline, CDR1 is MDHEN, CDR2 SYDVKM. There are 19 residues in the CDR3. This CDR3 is CASSSIYRVSQSLQETQYF. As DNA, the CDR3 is TGTGCCAGCAGTTCGATCTACCGGGTCTCGCAAAGTCTCCAAGAGACCCAGTACTTC.

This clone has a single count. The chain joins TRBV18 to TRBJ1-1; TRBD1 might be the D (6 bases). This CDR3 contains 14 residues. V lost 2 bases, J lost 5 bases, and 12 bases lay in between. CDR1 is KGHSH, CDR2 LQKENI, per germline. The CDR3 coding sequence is TGTGCCAGCTCACCAGGGACATGGCCGACTGAAGCTTTCTTT. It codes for CASSPGTWPTEAFF. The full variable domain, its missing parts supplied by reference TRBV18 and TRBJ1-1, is NAGVMQNPRHLVRRRGQEARLRCSPMKGHSHVYWYRQLPEEGLKFMVYLQKENIIDESGMPKERFSAEFPKEGPSILRIQQVVRGDSAAYFCASSPGTWPTEAFFGQGTRLTVV.

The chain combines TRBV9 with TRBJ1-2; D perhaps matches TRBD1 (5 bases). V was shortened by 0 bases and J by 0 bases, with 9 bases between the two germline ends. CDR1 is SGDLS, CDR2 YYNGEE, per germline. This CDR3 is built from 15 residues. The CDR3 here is CASSVERGPNYGYTF. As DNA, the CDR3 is TGTGCCAGCAGCGTAGAGCGGGGACCTAACTATGGCTACACCTTC.

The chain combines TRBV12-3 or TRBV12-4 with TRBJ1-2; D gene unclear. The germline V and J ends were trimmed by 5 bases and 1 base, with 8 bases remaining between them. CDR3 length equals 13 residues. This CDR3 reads CASSRVDNYGYTF. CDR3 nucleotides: TGTGCCAGCAGTCGGGTTGATAACTATGGCTACACCTTC.

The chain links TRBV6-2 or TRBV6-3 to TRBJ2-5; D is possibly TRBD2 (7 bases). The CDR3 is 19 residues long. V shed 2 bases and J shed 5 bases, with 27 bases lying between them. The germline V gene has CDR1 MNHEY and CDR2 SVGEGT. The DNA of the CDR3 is TGTGCCAGCAGTTACGCCCCCCGGCGTTTGGCGGGGGCTGGGGAGACCCAGTACTTC. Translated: CASSYAPRRLAGAGETQYF.

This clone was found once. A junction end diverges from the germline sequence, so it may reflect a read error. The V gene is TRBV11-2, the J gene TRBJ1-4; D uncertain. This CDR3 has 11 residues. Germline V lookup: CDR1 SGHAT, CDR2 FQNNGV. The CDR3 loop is CASRATGKAVF. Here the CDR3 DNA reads TGTGCCAGCAGGGCAACCGGGAAAGCGGTTTTT.

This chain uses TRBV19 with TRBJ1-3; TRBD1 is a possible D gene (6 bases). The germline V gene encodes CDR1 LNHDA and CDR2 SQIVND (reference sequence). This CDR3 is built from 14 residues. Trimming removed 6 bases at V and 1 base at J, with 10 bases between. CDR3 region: CASRQGSSGNTIYF. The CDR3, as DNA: TGTGCCAGTAGACAGGGATCGTCTGGAAACACCATATATTTT.

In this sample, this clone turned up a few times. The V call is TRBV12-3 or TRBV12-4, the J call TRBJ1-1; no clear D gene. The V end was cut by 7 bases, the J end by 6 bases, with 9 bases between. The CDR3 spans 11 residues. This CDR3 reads CASINGPEAFF. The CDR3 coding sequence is TGTGCCAGCATTAATGGGCCTGAAGCTTTCTTT.

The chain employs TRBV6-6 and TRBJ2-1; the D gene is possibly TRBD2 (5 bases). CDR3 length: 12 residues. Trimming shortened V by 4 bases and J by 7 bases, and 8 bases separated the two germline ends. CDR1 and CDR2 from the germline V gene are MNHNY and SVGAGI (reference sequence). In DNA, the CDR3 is TGTGCCAGCAGTTCTCTAGCTAATGAGCAGTTCTTC. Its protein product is CASSSLANEQFF.

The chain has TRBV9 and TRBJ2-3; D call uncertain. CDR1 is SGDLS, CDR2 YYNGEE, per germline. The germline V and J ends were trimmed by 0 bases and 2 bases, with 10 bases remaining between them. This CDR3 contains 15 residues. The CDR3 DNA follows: TGTGCCAGCAGCGTAGACTCCGGAGCCACAGATACGCAGTATTTT. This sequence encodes CASSVDSGATDTQYF.